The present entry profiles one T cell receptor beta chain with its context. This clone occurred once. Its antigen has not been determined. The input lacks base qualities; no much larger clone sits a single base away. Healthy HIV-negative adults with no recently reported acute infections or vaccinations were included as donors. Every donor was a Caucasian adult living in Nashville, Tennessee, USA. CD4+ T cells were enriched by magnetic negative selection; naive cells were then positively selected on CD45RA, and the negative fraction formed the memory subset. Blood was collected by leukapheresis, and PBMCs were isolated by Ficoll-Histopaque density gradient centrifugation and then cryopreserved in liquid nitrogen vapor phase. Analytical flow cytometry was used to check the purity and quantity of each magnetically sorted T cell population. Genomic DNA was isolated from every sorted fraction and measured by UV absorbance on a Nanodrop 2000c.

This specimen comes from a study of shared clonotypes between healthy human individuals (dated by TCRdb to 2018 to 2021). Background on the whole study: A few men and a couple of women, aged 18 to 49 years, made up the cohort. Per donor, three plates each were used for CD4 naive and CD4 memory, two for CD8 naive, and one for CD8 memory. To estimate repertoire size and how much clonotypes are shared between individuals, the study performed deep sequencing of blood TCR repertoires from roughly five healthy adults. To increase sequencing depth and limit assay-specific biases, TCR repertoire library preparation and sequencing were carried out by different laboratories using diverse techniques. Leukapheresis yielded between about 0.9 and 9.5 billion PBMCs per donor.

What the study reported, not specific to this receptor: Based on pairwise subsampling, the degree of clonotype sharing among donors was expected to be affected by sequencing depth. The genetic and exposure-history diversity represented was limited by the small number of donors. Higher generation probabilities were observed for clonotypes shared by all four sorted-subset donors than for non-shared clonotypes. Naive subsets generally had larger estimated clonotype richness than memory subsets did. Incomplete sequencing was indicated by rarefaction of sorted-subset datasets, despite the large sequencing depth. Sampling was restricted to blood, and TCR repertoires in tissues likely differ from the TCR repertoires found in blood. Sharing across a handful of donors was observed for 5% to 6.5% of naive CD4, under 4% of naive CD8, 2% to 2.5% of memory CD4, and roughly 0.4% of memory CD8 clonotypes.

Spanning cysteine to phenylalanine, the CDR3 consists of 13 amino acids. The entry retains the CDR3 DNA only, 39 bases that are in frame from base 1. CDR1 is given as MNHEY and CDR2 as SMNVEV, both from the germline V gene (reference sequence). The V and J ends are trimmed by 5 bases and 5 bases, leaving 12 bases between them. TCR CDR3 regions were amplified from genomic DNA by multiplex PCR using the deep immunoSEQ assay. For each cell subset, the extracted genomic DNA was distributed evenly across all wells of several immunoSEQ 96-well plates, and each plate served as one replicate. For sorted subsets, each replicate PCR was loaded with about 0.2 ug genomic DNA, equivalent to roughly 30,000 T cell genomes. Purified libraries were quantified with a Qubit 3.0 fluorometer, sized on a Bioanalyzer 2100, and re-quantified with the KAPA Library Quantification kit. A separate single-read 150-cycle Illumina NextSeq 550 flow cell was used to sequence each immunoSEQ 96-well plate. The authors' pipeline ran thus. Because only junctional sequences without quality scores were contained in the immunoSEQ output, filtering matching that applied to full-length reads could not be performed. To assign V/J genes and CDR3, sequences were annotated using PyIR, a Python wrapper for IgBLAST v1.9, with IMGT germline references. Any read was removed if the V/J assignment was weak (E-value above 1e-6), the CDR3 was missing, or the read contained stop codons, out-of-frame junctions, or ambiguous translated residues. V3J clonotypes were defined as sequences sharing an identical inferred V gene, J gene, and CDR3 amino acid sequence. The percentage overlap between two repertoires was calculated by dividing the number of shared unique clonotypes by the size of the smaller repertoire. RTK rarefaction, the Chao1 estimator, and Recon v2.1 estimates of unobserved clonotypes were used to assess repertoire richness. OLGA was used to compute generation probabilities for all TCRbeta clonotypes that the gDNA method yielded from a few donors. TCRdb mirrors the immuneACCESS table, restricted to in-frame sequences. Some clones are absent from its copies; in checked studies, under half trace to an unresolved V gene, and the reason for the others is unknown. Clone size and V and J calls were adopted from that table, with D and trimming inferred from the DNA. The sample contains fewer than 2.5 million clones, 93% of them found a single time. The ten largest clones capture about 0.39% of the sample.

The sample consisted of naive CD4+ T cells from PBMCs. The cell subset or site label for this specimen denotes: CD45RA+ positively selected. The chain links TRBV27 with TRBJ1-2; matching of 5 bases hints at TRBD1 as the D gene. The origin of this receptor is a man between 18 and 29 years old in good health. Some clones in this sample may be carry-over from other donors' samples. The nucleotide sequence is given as TGTGCCAGCAGTCGAGGGGATTTGTATGGCTACACCTTC. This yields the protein CASSRGDLYGYTF.